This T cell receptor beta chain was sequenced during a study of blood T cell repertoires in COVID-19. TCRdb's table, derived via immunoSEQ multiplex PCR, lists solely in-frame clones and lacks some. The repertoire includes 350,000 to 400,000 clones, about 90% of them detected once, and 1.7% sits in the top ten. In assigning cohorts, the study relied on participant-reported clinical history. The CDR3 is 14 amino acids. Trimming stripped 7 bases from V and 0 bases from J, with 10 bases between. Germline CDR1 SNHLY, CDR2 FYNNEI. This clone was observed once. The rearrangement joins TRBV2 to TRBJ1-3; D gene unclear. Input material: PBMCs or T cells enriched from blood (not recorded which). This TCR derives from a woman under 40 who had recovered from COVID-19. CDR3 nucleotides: TGTGCCAGCAAGCCGCGGAGCTCTGGAAACACCATATATTTT. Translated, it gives CASKPRSSGNTIYF.